Following are 3 T cell receptor beta chains from one sample sequenced in a study of blood T cell repertoires in COVID-19. Generated by immunoSEQ multiplex PCR, the TCRdb table keeps only in-frame clones and is missing some. Of 90,000 to 150,000 clones in the sample, around three quarters were seen once. Sequenced material: peripheral blood. All receptors derive from a woman of 80 years or more with acute or convalescent COVID-19.

The rearrangement uses TRBV5-4 and TRBJ2-7; D gene unclear. CDR3 length: 12 amino acids. The germline gives CDR1 SGHNT, CDR2 YYREEE (reference sequence). V lost 2 bases and J 3 bases, leaving 6 bases between the germline ends. CDR3 DNA: TGTGCCAGCAGCTTAGGAGTCTACGAGCAGTACTTC. Its protein is CASSLGVYEQYF. Full variable domain (missing parts from reference TRBV5-4 and TRBJ2-7): ETGVTQSPTHLIKTRGQQVTLRCSSQSGHNTVSWYQQALGQGPQFIFQYYREEENGRGNFPPRFSGLQFPNYSSELNVNALELDDSALYLCASSLGVYEQYFGPGTRLTVT.

Notes on this clone: This sample also contains other DNA sequences that code for the same CDR3. This chain uses TRBV6-2 or TRBV6-3 with TRBJ1-5, with D unresolved. V lost 2 bases, J lost 6 bases, and 8 bases lay in between. The CDR3 is 13 residues long. The germline gives CDR1 MNHEY, CDR2 SVGEGT. The CDR3: CASSYVGGQPQHF. Written as DNA, the CDR3 is TGTGCCAGCAGTTACGTCGGCGGTCAGCCCCAGCATTTT.

This clone was counted only a few times. The same CDR3 can be traced to other DNA sequences in this sample. This sequence joins TRBV30 and TRBJ2-7, with D tentatively TRBD1 (5 bases). The CDR3 length is 11 residues. From germline, CDR1 is GTSNPN and CDR2 SVGIG (reference sequence). Deletions cut 5 bases from V and 4 bases from J, with 9 bases between. CDR3 in amino acids: CAWGRGYEQYF. The CDR3 DNA reads as TGTGCCTGGGGTAGGGGTTACGAGCAGTACTTC.